Below, 18 T cell receptor beta chains from the same sample are listed, as sequenced in a study of monozygotic twins with inflammatory bowel disease. With the 5' RACE reads reprocessed, TCRdb shows one record per CDR3 protein and no DNA. The repertoire table contains some 330,000 distinct CDR3 sequences. The sequenced material came from blood. The receptors here all came from a human donor with ulcerative colitis or Crohn's disease, or a healthy co-twin of an affected twin (not recorded which).

The genes are TRBV7-2 and TRBJ1-3; TCRdb's assignment of TRBD1 cannot be checked, as there is no DNA. CDR3 length equals 14 residues. Germline V gene data show CDR1 as SGHTA and CDR2 as FQGNSA. The CDR3 loop is CASSSTGVGNTIYF.

The genes are TRBV28 and TRBJ2-2; TCRdb designates TRBD1, a call that cannot be tested without DNA. This CDR3 region has 14 residues. Germline V CDR1 and CDR2: MDHEN, SYDVKM. The CDR3 here is CASGTVVNTGELFF.

J is TRBJ2-3 and V is TRBV20-1; the D gene TCRdb calls, TRBD2, cannot be checked with no DNA. This CDR3 comprises 14 residues. CDR1 and CDR2 from the germline V gene are DFQATT and SNEGSKA (reference sequence). The CDR3 is CSAAGRRNTDTQYF.

The rearrangement uses TRBV12-3 or TRBV12-4 and TRBJ1-3. The CDR3 length is 16 residues. CDR3 region: CASSFYTQTPGNTIYF.

V gene TRBV7-9 combines with J gene TRBJ1-2; TCRdb calls TRBD1, which cannot be checked without DNA. The CDR3 is 15 residues long. Germline CDR1 SEHNR, CDR2 FQNEAQ (reference sequence). CDR3 region: CASSLDSKAPYGYTF.

The chain links TRBV11-1 to TRBJ2-5; lacking DNA, the TRBD1 call made by TCRdb goes unchecked. Germline loops: CDR1 SGHAT, CDR2 FQDESV (reference sequence). The CDR3 sequence is 15 residues long. This CDR3 reads CASSLYKTGQETQYF. The full variable domain, completed using reference TRBV11-1 and TRBJ2-5, is EAEVAQSPRYKITEKSQAVAFWCDPISGHATLYWYRQILGQGPELLVQFQDESVVDDSQLPKDRFSAERLKGVDSTLKIQPAELGDSAMYLCASSLYKTGQETQYFGPGTRLLVL.

The chain employs TRBV5-6 and TRBJ2-3. The CDR3 is 14 amino acids. Germline CDR1 and CDR2: SGHDT and YYEEEE. The CDR3 sequence is CASSFEWNADTQYF.

This sequence joins TRBV23-1 and TRBJ2-7; without DNA, the TCRdb call of TRBD2 cannot be checked. TRBV23-1 is assigned to the ORF class and has an uncertain function. The CDR3 is made up of 12 amino acids. The CDR3 here is CASRDLPEGQYF.

This chain joins TRBV5-1 and TRBJ2-5; without DNA, the TCRdb call of TRBD1 cannot be checked. CDR1 and CDR2 (germline): SGHRS, YFSETQ. The CDR3 is 15 amino acids. CDR3 sequence: CASSLLGRVQETQYF.

The chain couples TRBV5-6 to TRBJ1-4. The germline gives CDR1 SGHDT, CDR2 YYEEEE. The CDR3 runs 13 residues. The CDR3 sequence is CASSPPTGEKLFF.

The chain has TRBV5-1 and TRBJ2-4; TCRdb gives TRBD1 as the D gene, but with no DNA this cannot be confirmed. Germline CDR1 reads SGHRS; CDR2 reads YFSETQ. The CDR3 consists of 17 residues. The CDR3 sequence: CASSFHSTGFSKNIQYF.

V gene TRBV9 combines with J gene TRBJ1-6. CDR3 size: 14 residues. Germline CDR1 is SGDLS and CDR2 is YYNGEE. CDR3 protein: CASSVWGTNSPLHF.

V usage is TRBV5-5 and J usage is TRBJ2-7; TCRdb calls TRBD1, which cannot be checked without DNA. This CDR3 has 16 amino acids. Germline V CDR1 and CDR2: SGHKS, YYEKEE (reference sequence). The chain's CDR3 is CASSSQGASSSYEQYF.

The CDR3 reads CASSPGTSGRSTDTQYF. V gene TRBV5-4 combines with J gene TRBJ2-3; TCRdb's D call of TRBD2 is untestable without DNA. This CDR3 spans 17 amino acids. Germline V CDR1 and CDR2: SGHNT, YYREEE (reference sequence).

The V and J genes are TRBV7-2 and TRBJ2-5. CDR3 length equals 15 residues. Germline assignment: CDR1 SGHTA and CDR2 FQGNSA. The CDR3 sequence: CASSPQTGYQETQYF.

The CDR3 sequence: CASSFFGITSGANVLTF. The V and J genes are TRBV7-2 and TRBJ2-6; with no DNA, the TCRdb D assignment of TRBD1 cannot be verified. From germline, CDR1 is SGHTA and CDR2 FQGNSA. The CDR3 consists of 17 residues.

The chain carries TRBV20-1 and TRBJ2-7. Looked up from germline, CDR1 is DFQATT and CDR2 is SNEGSKA (reference sequence). The CDR3 length is 14 residues. CDR3 loop: CSARHLGSSYEQYF.

The rearrangement uses TRBV15 and TRBJ2-1; TCRdb names TRBD2, which stays unverified in the absence of DNA. The CDR3 has 15 amino acids. Germline loops: CDR1 LNHNV, CDR2 YYDKDF (reference sequence). CDR3 region: CATSSSYVGTPEQFF.